A few counts support the clone carrying this T cell receptor (beta chain). No antigen is known for it. This sample includes further DNA sequences coding for the same CDR3. The whole isolated RNA underwent reverse transcription, so sequencing captured expressed TCRB transcripts. Profiled with immunoSEQ multiplex PCR; TCRdb holds only in-frame clones, not every one. The table shows roughly 350,000 clones, with 9.6% occurring only once. The sample originates from a study of beta chain features in type 1 diabetes. Study details: Researchers looked at approximately 100,000,000 sorted cells across all samples. Whole-study results and caveats: TCRB rearrangement may or may not be influenced by HLA type; here this remained unresolved. Among all four CD4+ subsets, Type 1 diabetes patients had TCRB CDR3s that were moderately but significantly shorter.

The V gene lost 0 bases and the J gene lost 1 base, with 7 bases spanning the gap. Looked up from germline, CDR1 is SGDLS and CDR2 is YYNGEE. The CDR3 sequence is 14 residues long. The chain couples TRBV9 to TRBJ1-1; D gene uncertain. The source is a man aged 25 to 40 with type 1 diabetes. The sample taken for sequencing was central memory CD4+ T cells from blood. In DNA form, the CDR3 reads TGTGCCAGCAGCGTAGGACCAGGGAACACTGAAGCTTTCTTT. It encodes CASSVGPGNTEAFF.